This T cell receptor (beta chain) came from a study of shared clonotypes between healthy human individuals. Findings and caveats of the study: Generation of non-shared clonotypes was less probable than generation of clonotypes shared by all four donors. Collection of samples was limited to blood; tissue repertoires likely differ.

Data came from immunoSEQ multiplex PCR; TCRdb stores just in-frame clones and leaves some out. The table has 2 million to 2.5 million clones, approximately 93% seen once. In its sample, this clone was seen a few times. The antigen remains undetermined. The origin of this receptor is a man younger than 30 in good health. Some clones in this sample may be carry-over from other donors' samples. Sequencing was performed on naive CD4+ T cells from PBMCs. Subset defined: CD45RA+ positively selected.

Here the CDR3 DNA reads TGCAGCGGAAAGGGGCGGGCGCGGGCTTTCTTT. Translated, it gives CSGKGRARAFF. The V call is TRBV29-1, the J call TRBJ1-1; possibly TRBD1 for D (5 bases). The CDR3 is 11 residues long. V lost 7 bases to trimming and J lost 11 bases, with 17 bases between them. CDR1 is SQVTM and CDR2 is ANQGSEA in the germline V gene.